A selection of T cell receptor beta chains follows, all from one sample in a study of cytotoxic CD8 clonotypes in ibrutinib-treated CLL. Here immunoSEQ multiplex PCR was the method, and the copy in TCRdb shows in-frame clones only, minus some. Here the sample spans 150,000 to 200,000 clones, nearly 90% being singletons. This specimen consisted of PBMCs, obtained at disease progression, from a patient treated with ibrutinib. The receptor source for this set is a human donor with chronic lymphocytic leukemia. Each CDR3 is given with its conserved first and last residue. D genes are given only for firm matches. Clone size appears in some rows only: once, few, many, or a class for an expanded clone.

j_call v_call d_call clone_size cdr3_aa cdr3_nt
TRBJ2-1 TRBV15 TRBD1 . CATSSLQGNQFF TGTGCCACCAGCAGCCTACAGGGGAATCAGTTCTTC
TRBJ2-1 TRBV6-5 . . CASSYTEPLRNEQFF TGTGCCAGCAGTTACACGGAACCCCTAAGAAATGAGCAGTTCTTC
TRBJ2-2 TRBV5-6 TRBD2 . CASRSAGGLLSAGELFF TGTGCCAGCAGATCAGCGGGAGGACTGCTTTCTGCCGGGGAGCTGTTTTTT
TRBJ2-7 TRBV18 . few CASSDQVEQYF TGTGCCAGCTCCGACCAAGTAGAGCAGTACTTC
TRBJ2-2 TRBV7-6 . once CASSLADSATGELFF TGTGCCAGCAGCTTAGCCGACAGCGCCACCGGGGAGCTGTTTTTT
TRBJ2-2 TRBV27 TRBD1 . CASRGTADTGELFF TGTGCCAGCAGGGGGACAGCGGACACCGGGGAGCTGTTTTTT
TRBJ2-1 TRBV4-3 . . CASSQERAWTSGSQQFF TGCGCCAGCAGCCAAGAACGAGCATGGACCTCTGGGTCACAGCAGTTCTTC
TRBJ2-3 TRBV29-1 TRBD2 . CSAGTSGSADTQYF TGCAGCGCCGGGACTAGCGGGAGCGCAGATACGCAGTATTTT
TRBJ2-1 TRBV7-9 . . CASSLAGLGGAGSYNEQFF TGTGCCAGCAGCTTAGCGGGACTGGGGGGAGCGGGTTCCTACAATGAGCAGTTCTTC
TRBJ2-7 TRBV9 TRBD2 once CASSVGTSGNYEQYF TGTGCCAGCAGCGTGGGGACTAGCGGGAACTACGAGCAGTACTTC
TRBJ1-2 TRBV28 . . CASSAGDGGYTF TGTGCCAGCAGCGCAGGGGACGGGGGCTACACCTTC
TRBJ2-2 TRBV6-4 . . CASSDHHTAAAFTGELFF TGTGCCAGCAGTGATCACCACACCGCGGCGGCTTTCACCGGGGAGCTGTTTTTT
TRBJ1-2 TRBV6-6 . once CASSYSRAGDRYGYTF TGTGCCAGCAGTTACTCGAGAGCTGGGGACCGCTATGGCTACACCTTC
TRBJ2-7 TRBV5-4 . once CASSPRNRAPGEQYF TGTGCCAGCAGCCCTCGAAACAGGGCGCCGGGCGAGCAGTACTTC
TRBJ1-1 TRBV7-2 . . CASSSLLLDTEAFF TGTGCCAGCAGCTCCTTACTACTCGACACTGAAGCTTTCTTT
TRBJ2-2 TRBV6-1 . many CASSDKTDNTGELFF TGTGCCAGCAGTGATAAGACGGACAACACCGGGGAGCTGTTTTTT
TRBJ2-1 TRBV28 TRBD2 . CASSSIQSGRGGFF TGTGCCAGCAGTTCAATACAAAGCGGGAGAGGAGGGTTCTTC
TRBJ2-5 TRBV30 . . CAWSVGGPQETQYF TGTGCCTGGAGTGTGGGGGGCCCCCAAGAGACCCAGTACTTC
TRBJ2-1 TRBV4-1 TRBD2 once CASSHKGGSSHNEQFF TGCGCCAGCAGCCATAAGGGCGGGAGTTCCCACAATGAGCAGTTCTTC
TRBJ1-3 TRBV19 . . CASTHRDSGNTIYF TGTGCCAGTACCCACAGAGACTCTGGAAACACCATATATTTT
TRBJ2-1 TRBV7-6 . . CASSSYGTQGNEQFF TGTGCCAGCAGCTCTTACGGGACCCAGGGGAATGAGCAGTTCTTC
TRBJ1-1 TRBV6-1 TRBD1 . CASTGRQGASTEAFF TGTGCCAGCACTGGAAGACAGGGGGCAAGCACTGAAGCTTTCTTT
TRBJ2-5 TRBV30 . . CAWSTRGAGETQYF TGTGCCTGGAGTACCCGAGGGGCTGGAGAGACCCAGTACTTC
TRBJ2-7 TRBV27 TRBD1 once CASSLFGPDREYF TGTGCCAGCAGTTTATTTGGTCCGGACAGGGAGTACTTC
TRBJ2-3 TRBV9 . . CASSVDQRAGPYTQYF TGTGCCAGCAGCGTAGACCAGCGGGCCGGACCGTATACGCAGTATTTT